This T cell receptor beta chain was captured in a study of post-analysis software for immune sequencing data. Prepared libraries of TCR beta cDNA carried unique molecular identifiers. TCRdb ran MiXCR on the PCR reads and lists one entry per CDR3 protein. This table has hundreds of thousands of distinct CDR3 sequences, about 40% appearing once. V gave up 2 bases and J gave up 5 bases, with 11 bases separating them. This CDR3 comprises 13 residues. Germline CDR1 and CDR2: SGHKS and YYEKEE (reference sequence). This clonotype was counted a single time. The antigen is unknown. Overall study results and limits: Patients used about 5 TRBV segments, including TRBV5-6, TRBV5-1 and TRBV20-1, more often than controls.

Material for sequencing was blood. The chain joins TRBV5-5 to TRBJ2-7; D unclear. The sequence derives from a girl aged 10-17 years with multiple sclerosis. CDR3 nucleotide sequence: TGTGCCAGCAGCTTCCCACACAGTAACGAGCAGTACTTC. This encodes CASSFPHSNEQYF.